The 17 T cell receptor beta chains below were found in one sample sequenced in a study of post-analysis software for immune sequencing data. General study points: About five TRBV segments occurring more often in patients than controls included TRBV5-6, TRBV5-1 and TRBV20-1.

Unique-molecular-identifier-tagged TCR beta cDNA libraries were used. TCRdb re-derived calls from the PCR reads in MiXCR, one entry per CDR3 protein. The repertoire holds 700,000 to 800,000 distinct CDR3 sequences, with roughly 27% as singletons. Which antigens these TCRs recognize remains unknown. The sample was blood. Every receptor here comes from a girl aged 5-17 years with multiple sclerosis.

The chain is built from TRBV19 and TRBJ1-2; no definite D call. The length of the CDR3 is 15 residues. CDR1 is LNHDA and CDR2 is SQIVND in the germline V gene (reference sequence). The germline V and J ends were trimmed by 7 bases and 1 base, with 16 bases remaining between them. The CDR3 spells CASTPGRILNYGYTF. The CDR3, as DNA: TGTGCCAGTACTCCTGGTCGCATTCTTAACTATGGCTACACCTTC.

The chain uses TRBV20-1 and TRBJ2-1; 9 bases align to TRBD2. V lost 2 bases to trimming and J lost 5 bases; unmatched junction nucleotides: 4. Looked up from germline, CDR1 is DFQATT and CDR2 is SNEGSKA (reference sequence). CDR3 size: 14 residues. The CDR3: CSARWLAGHNEQFF. For the CDR3, the DNA is TGCAGTGCTAGATGGCTAGCGGGACACAATGAGCAGTTCTTC.

This clonotype appeared a few times. The chain recombines TRBV20-1 with TRBJ2-1; perhaps TRBD2 as D (6 bases). The CDR3 length is 15 residues. Germline V gives CDR1 DFQATT, CDR2 SNEGSKA (reference sequence). The V end lost 4 bases, the J end lost 6 bases, and 19 bases lay between the germline ends. The CDR3 DNA follows: TGCAGTGCTAACCCCTACGGGAGTTTTTCCAATGAGCAGTTCTTC. Translation gives CSANPYGSFSNEQFF.

J is TRBJ2-3 and V is TRBV20-1; D gene unclear. CDR3 length: 11 residues. V was cut by 5 bases and J by 6 bases, with 9 bases left in between. CDR1 and CDR2 (germline): DFQATT, SNEGSKA (reference sequence). The CDR3 loop is CSAPGPDTQYF. The DNA of the CDR3 is TGCAGTGCTCCTGGTCCGGATACGCAGTATTTT.

The V call is TRBV6-5, the J call TRBJ2-1, with D unresolved. The CDR3 spans 11 residues. CDR1 and CDR2 (germline): MNHEY, SVGAGI. Trimming left V 6 bases short and J 9 bases short, with 9 bases between. The CDR3: CASRRLAEQFF. CDR3 sequence (DNA): TGTGCCAGCAGGAGGCTCGCTGAGCAGTTCTTC.

This clonotype was seen a few times. The J gene is TRBJ1-2, the V gene TRBV20-1; unclear D gene. The V gene lost 0 bases and the J gene lost 4 bases, with 9 bases spanning the gap. Germline V lookup: CDR1 DFQATT, CDR2 SNEGSKA (reference sequence). CDR3 length: 13 amino acids. In DNA, the CDR3 is TGCAGTGCTAGAGATCAGGCTGGCTATGGCTACACCTTC. Residues: CSARDQAGYGYTF.

The chain links TRBV27 to TRBJ2-7; possibly TRBD2 for D (6 bases). The germline V gene encodes CDR1 MNHEY and CDR2 SMNVEV (reference sequence). The CDR3 is 16 amino acids. The germline V and J ends were trimmed by 5 bases and 7 bases, with 24 bases remaining between them. This CDR3 reads CASSHSGLPAYNEQYF. The CDR3 nucleotides read TGTGCCAGCAGTCACTCGGGACTGCCCGCCTACAATGAGCAGTACTTC.

This clonotype occurred a few times. This chain links TRBV12-3 or TRBV12-4 with TRBJ2-4; TRBD1 matches 9 bases. This CDR3 has 15 residues. Germline trimming cut 4 bases from V and 8 bases from J; bases unmatched to any gene: 9. For the CDR3, the DNA is TGTGCCAGCAGTTCCCTTCGACAGGGGGTGGACATTCAGTACTTC. Protein product: CASSSLRQGVDIQYF.

There are a few counts of this clonotype. The gene calls are TRBV6-6 and TRBJ2-3; no reliable D call. The germline V gene encodes CDR1 MNHNY and CDR2 SVGAGI (reference sequence). Between the trimmed V and J ends, which lost 5 bases and 6 bases, there was a span of 15 bases. This CDR3 has 14 amino acids. This chain's CDR3 is CASSLATPIDTQYF. The CDR3 region has the DNA TGTGCCAGCAGTCTTGCGACTCCTATTGATACGCAGTATTTT.

V usage is TRBV4-1 and J usage is TRBJ2-3, with no clear D. The CDR3 extends over 13 amino acids. V lost 1 base to trimming and J lost 2 bases, with 4 bases between them. CDR1 is MGHRA and CDR2 is YSYEKL in the germline V gene. This CDR3 is CASSQGDTDTQYF. CDR3 nucleotide sequence: TGCGCCAGCAGCCAAGGGGACACAGATACGCAGTATTTT.

This clonotype appeared a few times. This chain links TRBV20-1 with TRBJ2-7; TRBD1 might be the D (5 bases). Trimming stripped 0 bases from V and 3 bases from J, with 18 bases between. Looked up from germline, CDR1 is DFQATT and CDR2 is SNEGSKA (reference sequence). The CDR3 has 16 residues. This CDR3 is CSARDGQGISFYEQYF. Written as DNA, the CDR3 is TGCAGTGCTAGAGATGGGCAGGGAATATCGTTCTACGAGCAGTACTTC.

This clonotype was detected ten times or more. The V gene is TRBV6-5, the J gene TRBJ2-6; D remains ambiguous. The CDR3 totals 15 residues. CDR1 and CDR2 (germline): MNHEY, SVGAGI. V was pared by 5 bases and J by 0 bases, with 8 bases between. The DNA of the CDR3 is TGTGCCAGCAGTCCAATCCTCTCTGGGGCCAACGTCCTGACTTTC. It yields the protein CASSPILSGANVLTF.

The chain combines TRBV27 with TRBJ2-2; 9 bases fit TRBD1. Germline CDR1 is MNHEY and CDR2 is SMNVEV (reference sequence). The V segment lost 5 bases and the J segment 5 bases; nucleotides outside the gene matches: 9. The CDR3 has 16 residues. The CDR3 DNA reads as TGTGCCAGCAGTCCTGGGACAGGGATATGGACCGGGGAGCTGTTTTTT. Amino acids: CASSPGTGIWTGELFF.

This chain links TRBV20-1 with TRBJ2-3, with 12 nucleotides matching TRBD2. The germline V gene encodes CDR1 DFQATT and CDR2 SNEGSKA (reference sequence). The V segment lost 1 base and the J segment 0 bases; nucleotides outside the gene matches: 8. The CDR3 is 18 amino acids. The CDR3 protein is CSARVFGLAGTSTDTQYF. The CDR3 nucleotides are TGCAGTGCTAGAGTGTTTGGACTAGCGGGAACTAGCACAGATACGCAGTATTTT.

This clonotype was picked up a small number of times. The chain carries TRBV7-8 and TRBJ1-1; D not resolved. The CDR3 extends over 14 amino acids. V was pared by 5 bases and J by 5 bases, with 15 bases between. The V gene's germline CDR1 is SGHVS and CDR2 FQNEAQ. The CDR3 bases are TGTGCCAGCAGCCCAGTGGGAAGGATGACTGAAGCTTTCTTT. Translating it yields CASSPVGRMTEAFF.

This sequence joins TRBV28 and TRBJ1-5, with TRBD1 identical over 8 bases. This CDR3 region has 15 residues. CDR1 is MDHEN, CDR2 SYDVKM, per germline. V trimming: 6 bases; J trimming: 6 bases; junction bases outside the gene matches: 10. CDR3 nucleotide sequence: TGTGCCAGCAGCGCGACAGGGGTTTCAGGTCAGCCCCAGCATTTT. Amino acid sequence: CASSATGVSGQPQHF.

As regards this clonotype: Germline is not matched at one junction end, which may reflect a read error. V is TRBV7-8 and J is TRBJ2-1; TRBD1 matches 8 bases. The CDR3 spans 15 residues. Germline CDR1 SGHVS, CDR2 FQNEAQ. CDR3 protein: CAGSSRDRSYNEQFF. For the CDR3, the DNA is TGTGCCGGCAGCTCCCGGGACAGGTCTTACAATGAGCAGTTCTTC.